The clone carrying this T cell receptor (beta chain) is judged medium-sized. This record belongs to a study of metastatic and nonmetastatic thyroid tumors. As for the study in general: Repertoires from blood and tumor or nodule tissue of malignant and benign thyroid patients were compared.

V was pared by 0 bases and J by 6 bases, with 8 bases between. CDR3 size: 13 residues. Germline CDR1 reads MGHRA; CDR2 reads YSYEKL. Thyroid surgery was preceded by no treatment in any patient. TCRdb reanalyzed the PCR reads with MiXCR. Here the sample spans 20,000 or so clones, more than 15% being singletons. The sequence came from a female donor with papillary thyroid cancer or a benign thyroid nodule (not recorded which). Some clones in this sample may be carry-over from other donors' samples. This rearrangement joins TRBV4-1 to TRBJ1-2; D call uncertain. Input material: tumor tissue. CDR3 sequence: CASSQDLINGYTF. CDR3 nucleotides: TGCGCCAGCAGCCAAGACCTAATTAATGGCTACACCTTC.